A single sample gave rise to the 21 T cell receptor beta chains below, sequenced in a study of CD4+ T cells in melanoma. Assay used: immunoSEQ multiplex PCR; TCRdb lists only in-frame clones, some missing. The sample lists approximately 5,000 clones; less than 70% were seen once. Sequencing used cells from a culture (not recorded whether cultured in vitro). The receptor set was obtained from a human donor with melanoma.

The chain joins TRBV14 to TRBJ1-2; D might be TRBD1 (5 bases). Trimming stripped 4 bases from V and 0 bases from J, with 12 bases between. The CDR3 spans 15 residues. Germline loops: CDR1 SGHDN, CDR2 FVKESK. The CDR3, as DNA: TGTGCCAGCAGCCCAGCCGGGGGAGCTAACTATGGCTACACCTTC. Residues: CASSPAGGANYGYTF.

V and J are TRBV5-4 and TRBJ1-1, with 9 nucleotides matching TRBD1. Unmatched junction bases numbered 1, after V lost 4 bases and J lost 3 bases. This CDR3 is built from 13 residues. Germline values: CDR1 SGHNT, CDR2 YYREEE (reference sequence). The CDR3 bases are TGTGCCAGCAGCGACAGGGGGGACACTGAAGCTTTCTTT. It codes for CASSDRGDTEAFF.

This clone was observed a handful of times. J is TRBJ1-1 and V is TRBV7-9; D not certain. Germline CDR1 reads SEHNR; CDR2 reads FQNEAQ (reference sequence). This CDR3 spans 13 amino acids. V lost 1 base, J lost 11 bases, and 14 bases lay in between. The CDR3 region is CASSLGEVRHAFF. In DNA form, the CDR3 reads TGTGCCAGCAGCTTAGGGGAGGTACGCCACGCTTTCTTT.

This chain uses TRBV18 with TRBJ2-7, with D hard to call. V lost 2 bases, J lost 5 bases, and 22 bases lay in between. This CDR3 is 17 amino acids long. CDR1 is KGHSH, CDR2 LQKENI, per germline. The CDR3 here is CASSPNEAKVGMNEQYF. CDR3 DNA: TGTGCCAGCTCACCAAACGAAGCGAAGGTTGGGATGAACGAGCAGTACTTC.

CDR3 sequence: CSVVHEANYGYTF. The CDR3, as DNA: TGCAGCGTTGTACACGAAGCTAACTATGGCTACACCTTC. The rearrangement links TRBV29-1 to TRBJ1-2; the D is unclear. Between the trimmed V and J ends, which lost 4 bases and 0 bases, there was a span of 9 bases. CDR3 size: 13 residues. CDR1 is SQVTM, CDR2 ANQGSEA, per germline. The variable domain in full, completed from reference TRBV29-1 and TRBJ1-2, reads SAVISQKPSRDICQRGTSLTIQCQVDSQVTMMFWYRQQPGQSLTLIATANQGSEATYESGFVIDKFPISRPNLTFSTLTVSNMSPEDSSIYLCSVVHEANYGYTFGSGTRLTVV.

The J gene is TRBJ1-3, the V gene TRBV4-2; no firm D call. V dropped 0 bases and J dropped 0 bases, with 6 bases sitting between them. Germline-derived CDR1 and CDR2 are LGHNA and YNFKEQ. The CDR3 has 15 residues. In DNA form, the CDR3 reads TGTGCCAGCAGCCAAGAAGACCGCTCTGGAAACACCATATATTTT. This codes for CASSQEDRSGNTIYF.

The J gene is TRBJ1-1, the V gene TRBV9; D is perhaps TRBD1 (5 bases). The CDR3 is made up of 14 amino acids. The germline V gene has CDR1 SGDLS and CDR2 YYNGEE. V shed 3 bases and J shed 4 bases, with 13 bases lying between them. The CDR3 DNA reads TGTGCCAGCAGCGCGCAGGGAAGTCTCACTGAAGCTTTCTTT. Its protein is CASSAQGSLTEAFF.

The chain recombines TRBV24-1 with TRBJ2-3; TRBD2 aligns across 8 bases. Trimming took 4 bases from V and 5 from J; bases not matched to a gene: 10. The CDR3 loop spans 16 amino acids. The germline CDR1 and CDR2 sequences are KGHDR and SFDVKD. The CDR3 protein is CATSEPGGHLVDTQYF. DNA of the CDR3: TGTGCCACCAGTGAACCGGGGGGGCATTTAGTAGATACGCAGTATTTT.

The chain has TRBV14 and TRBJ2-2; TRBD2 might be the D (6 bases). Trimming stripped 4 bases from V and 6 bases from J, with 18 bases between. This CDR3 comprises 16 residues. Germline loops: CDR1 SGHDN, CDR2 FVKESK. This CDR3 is CASSLDFGGGAGELFF. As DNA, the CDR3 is TGTGCCAGCAGCCTTGATTTTGGCGGAGGGGCCGGGGAGCTGTTTTTT.

The DNA for the CDR3 is TGTGCCAGCAGTGCACCAAGTCAGCCCCAGCATTTT. Residues: CASSAPSQPQHF. The chain combines TRBV28 with TRBJ1-5, with no clear D. With 5 bases removed from V and 6 bases from J, the gap between germline ends came to 8 bases. The CDR3 is made up of 12 amino acids. Germline-derived CDR1 and CDR2 are MDHEN and SYDVKM.

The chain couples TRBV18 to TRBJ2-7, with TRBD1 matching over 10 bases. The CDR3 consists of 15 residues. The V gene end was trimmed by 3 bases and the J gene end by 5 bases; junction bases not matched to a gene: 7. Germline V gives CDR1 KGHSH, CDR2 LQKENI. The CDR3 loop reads CASSPPLTGGHEQYF. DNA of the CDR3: TGTGCCAGCTCACCTCCCTTGACAGGGGGCCACGAGCAGTACTTC.

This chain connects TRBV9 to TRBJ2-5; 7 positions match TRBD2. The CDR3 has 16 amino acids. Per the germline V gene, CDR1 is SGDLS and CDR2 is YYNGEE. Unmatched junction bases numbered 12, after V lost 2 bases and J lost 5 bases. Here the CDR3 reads CASSVRAAGVMETQYF. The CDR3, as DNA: TGTGCCAGCAGCGTCAGGGCCGCGGGAGTTATGGAGACCCAGTACTTC.

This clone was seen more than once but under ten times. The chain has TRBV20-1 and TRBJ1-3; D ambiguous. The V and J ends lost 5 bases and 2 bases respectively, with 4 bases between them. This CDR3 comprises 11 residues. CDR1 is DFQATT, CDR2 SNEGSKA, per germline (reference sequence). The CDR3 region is CSAHTGNTIYF. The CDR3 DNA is TGCAGTGCTCACACTGGAAACACCATATATTTT.

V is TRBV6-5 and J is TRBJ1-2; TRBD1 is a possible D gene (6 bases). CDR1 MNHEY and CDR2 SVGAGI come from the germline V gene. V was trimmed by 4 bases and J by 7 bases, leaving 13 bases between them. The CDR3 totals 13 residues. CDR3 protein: CASSSIGQRGYTF. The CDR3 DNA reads TGTGCCAGCAGTTCGATAGGACAGCGTGGCTACACCTTC.

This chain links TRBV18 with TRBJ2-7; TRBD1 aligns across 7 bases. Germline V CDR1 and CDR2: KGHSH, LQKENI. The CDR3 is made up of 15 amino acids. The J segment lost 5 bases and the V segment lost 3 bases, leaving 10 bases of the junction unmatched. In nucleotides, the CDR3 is TGTGCCAGCTCACCGGGGGTGACAGGGAGAAACGAGCAGTACTTC. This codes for CASSPGVTGRNEQYF.

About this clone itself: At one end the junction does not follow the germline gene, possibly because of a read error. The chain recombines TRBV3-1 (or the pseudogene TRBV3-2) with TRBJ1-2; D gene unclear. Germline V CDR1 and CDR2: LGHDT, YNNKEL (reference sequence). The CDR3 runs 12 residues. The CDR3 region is CASSRDNDGYTF. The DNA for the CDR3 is TGTGCCAGCAGCAGGGATAACGATGGCTACACCTTC.

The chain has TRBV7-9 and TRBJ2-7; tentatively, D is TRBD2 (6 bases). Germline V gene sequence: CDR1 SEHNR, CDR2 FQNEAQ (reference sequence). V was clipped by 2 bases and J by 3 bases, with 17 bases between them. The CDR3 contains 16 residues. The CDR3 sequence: CASSLRAASEGYEQYF. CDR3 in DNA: TGTGCCAGCAGCTTAAGGGCGGCTAGCGAGGGCTACGAGCAGTACTTC.

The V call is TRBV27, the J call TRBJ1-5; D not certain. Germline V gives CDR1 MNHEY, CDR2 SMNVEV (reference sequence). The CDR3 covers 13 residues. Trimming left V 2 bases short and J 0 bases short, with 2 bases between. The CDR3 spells CASSLSSNQPQHF. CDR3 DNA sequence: TGTGCCAGCAGTTTAAGTAGCAATCAGCCCCAGCATTTT.

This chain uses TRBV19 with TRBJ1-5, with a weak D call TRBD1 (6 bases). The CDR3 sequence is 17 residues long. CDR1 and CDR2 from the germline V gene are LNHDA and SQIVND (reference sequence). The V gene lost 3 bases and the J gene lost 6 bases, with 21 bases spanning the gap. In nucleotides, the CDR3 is TGTGCCAGTAGTATCATTTCCGGGGGGCGTTTCGGTCAGCCCCAGCATTTT. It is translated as CASSIISGGRFGQPQHF.

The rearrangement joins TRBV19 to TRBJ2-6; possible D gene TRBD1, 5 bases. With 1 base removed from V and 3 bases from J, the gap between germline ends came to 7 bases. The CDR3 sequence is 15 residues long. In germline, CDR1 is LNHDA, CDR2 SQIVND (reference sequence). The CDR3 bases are TGTGCCAGTAGTATAGCAGACAGTGGGGCCAACGTCCTGACTTTC. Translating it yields CASSIADSGANVLTF. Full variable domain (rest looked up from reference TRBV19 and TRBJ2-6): DGGITQSPKYLFRKEGQNVTLSCEQNLNHDAMYWYRQDPGQGLRLIYYSQIVNDFQKGDIAEGYSVSREKKESFPLTVTSAQKNPTAFYLCASSIADSGANVLTFGAGSRLTVL.

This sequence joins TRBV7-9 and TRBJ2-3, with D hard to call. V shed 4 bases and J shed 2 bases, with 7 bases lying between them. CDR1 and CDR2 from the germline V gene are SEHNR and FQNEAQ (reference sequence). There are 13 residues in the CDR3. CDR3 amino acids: CASSSQLTDTQYF. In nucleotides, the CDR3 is TGTGCCAGCAGCTCTCAACTCACAGATACGCAGTATTTT.